This T cell receptor beta chain was captured by sequencing in a study of control samples from healthy donors and cancer patients. Clones were sequenced by immunoSEQ multiplex PCR, and TCRdb holds only the in-frame ones, with some missing. The sample contains about 140,000 clones, around 90% of which appear only once. Trimming removed 0 bases at V and 10 bases at J, with 16 bases between. This CDR3 is 16 amino acids long. Per the germline V gene, CDR1 is LGHNA and CDR2 is YSLEER. Specimen: blood. This chain joins TRBV4-3 and TRBJ1-6, with a possible D match to TRBD1 (6 bases). This receptor was taken from a man aged 25-40 years in good health. For the CDR3, the DNA is TGCGCCAGCAGCCAAGATGCGAGTACAGGGTCCTCACCCCTCCACTTT. It encodes CASSQDASTGSSPLHF.